One T cell receptor beta chain is described in this entry. The data originate from a study of blood T cell repertoires in COVID-19. About the study: The cDNA or gDNA used as material had been derived from T cells, B-cell-depleted T cells, or PBMCs.

Participant-reported clinical history was the basis for cohort assignment. V was pared by 5 bases and J by 12 bases, with 13 bases between. Germline V CDR1 and CDR2: SEHNR, FQNEAQ (reference sequence). This CDR3 has 12 residues. Per the study methods: Cell counts per sample came from amplifying reference gene primers. Assay: immunoSEQ multiplex PCR; the TCRdb copy retains only in-frame clones and omits some. Clonal size and the V and J genes are those of that table, whereas D and trimming came from the DNA. Of around 250,000 clones in the sample, roughly 79% are singletons; the top ten hold approximately 16%.

The receptor was derived from a middle-aged man who had recovered from COVID-19. The chain uses TRBV7-9 and TRBJ1-4; a possible D gene is TRBD1 (5 bases). The material sequenced was PBMCs or T cells enriched from blood (not recorded which). The CDR3 reads CASSPNLQELFF. In DNA, the CDR3 is TGTGCCAGCAGCCCTAACCTACAGGAACTGTTTTTT.